This T cell receptor (beta chain) was recorded in a study of T-cell memory formation after mild COVID-19. Broader study findings: Clones that contracted clustered mainly in CM and EM if CD4+ and in EMRA if CD8+. Day 15 to 85 contractors were CD4/CD8 balanced; later expanders leaned CD4+. The appearance of some responding clones in pre-infection memory suggested that cross-reactive memory joined.

This clonotype was seen many times. The antigen is not known. Trimming removed 5 bases from V and 2 bases from J, with 12 bases in between. The CDR3 consists of 14 residues. Germline V gene lookup returns CDR1 SGHRS and CDR2 YFSETQ. The 5'RACE method, run with constant-segment primers, produced TCR alpha and TCR beta cDNA libraries (carrying sample barcodes and UMIs). TCRdb re-analysed the 5' RACE reads in MiXCR, keeping a single row per CDR3 protein. The sample has 150,000 to 200,000 distinct CDR3 sequences; roughly 16% are singletons. J is TRBJ2-3 and V is TRBV5-1; D gene uncertain. The clonotype comes from an adult woman who had mild COVID-19 (a few samples of this study predate the infection). Cell type and time point are not known. Sequencing used PBMCs or a T cell subset sorted from them (not recorded which). CDR3 in DNA: TGCGCCAGCAGTAAGTCGAGATACACAGATACGCAGTATTTT. Its translation: CASSKSRYTDTQYF.